Each of the 18 T cell receptor beta chains below was sequenced from the same sample in a study of T cells in Graves' hyperthyroidism and ophthalmopathy. It was RNA transcripts that yielded the amplified TCR beta CDR3 regions. First-round RT-PCR with HTBI primers amplified the TCR CDR3 region. TCRdb re-called the multiplex PCR reads with MiXCR, one entry per CDR3 protein. The sample includes under 350,000 distinct CDR3 sequences, 18% of them seen just once. The specimen sequenced was blood. The source is a woman aged 50 to 60 with Graves' hyperthyroidism.

J is TRBJ2-3 and V is TRBV29-1; D unresolved. The CDR3 is 15 residues long. V lost 7 bases and J lost 1, with 18 bases in between. CDR1 is SQVTM and CDR2 is ANQGSEA in the germline V gene. In DNA form, the CDR3 reads TGCAGCGCCTGCGTGGCGGTACCGTGCACAGATACGCAGTATTTT. Its protein product is CSACVAVPCTDTQYF.

The table lists this clonotype with many counts. The chain joins TRBV3-1 to TRBJ1-4; no reliable D call. With 0 bases removed from V and 8 bases from J, the gap between germline ends came to 7 bases. Germline CDR1 is LGHDT and CDR2 is YNNKEL (reference sequence). The CDR3 loop spans 13 amino acids. The CDR3 DNA reads TGTGCCAGCAGCCAAGATGAAGGGGAAAAACTGTTTTTT. This encodes CASSQDEGEKLFF.

The J gene is TRBJ2-3, the V gene TRBV2; TRBD2 is a possible D gene (5 bases). The CDR3 extends over 15 amino acids. Trimming pared 2 bases from V and 2 bases from J, leaving 11 bases between. Per germline, CDR1 SNHLY and CDR2 FYNNEI. The CDR3 reads CASSESRAYTDTQYF. As DNA, the CDR3 is TGTGCCAGCAGTGAATCGCGGGCCTACACAGATACGCAGTATTTT.

This clonotype was seen ten or more times. The chain carries TRBV11-2 and TRBJ1-1, with 7 bases identical to TRBD1. Trimming cost V 5 bases and J 8 bases; bases outside gene matches: 8. The germline CDR1 and CDR2 sequences are SGHAT and FQNNGV. The CDR3 extends over 13 amino acids. The CDR3: CASSQTGRGEAFF. The CDR3 DNA follows: TGTGCCAGCAGCCAGACAGGGAGGGGGGAAGCTTTCTTT.

The chain has TRBV18 and TRBJ2-2, with TRBD1 as a possible D gene (6 bases). Per the germline V gene, CDR1 is KGHSH and CDR2 is LQKENI. V lost 2 bases and J 5 bases, leaving 12 bases between the germline ends. This CDR3 comprises 15 residues. The CDR3 DNA reads TGTGCCAGCTCACCAGCTAATACAGGGACCGGGGAGCTGTTTTTT. Amino acid sequence: CASSPANTGTGELFF.

The chain is built from TRBV20-1 and TRBJ2-1; weak D call: TRBD1 (6 bases). The germline CDR1 and CDR2 sequences are DFQATT and SNEGSKA (reference sequence). V lost 0 bases and J 4 bases, leaving 10 bases between the germline ends. This CDR3 contains 14 residues. The CDR3 coding sequence is TGCAGTGCTAGAGATCTCGGACAGTACAATGAGCAGTTCTTC. Protein sequence: CSARDLGQYNEQFF.

This clonotype was picked up a small number of times. The chain uses TRBV5-1 and TRBJ1-1, with a tentative D call TRBD1 (6 bases). Trimming shortened V by 5 bases and J by 1 base, and 12 bases separated the two germline ends. Germline V lookup: CDR1 SGHRS, CDR2 YFSETQ. The CDR3 length is 14 residues. The chain's CDR3 is CASRRQASNTEAFF. DNA of the CDR3: TGCGCCAGCAGGAGACAGGCCTCGAACACTGAAGCTTTCTTT.

V and J are TRBV29-1 and TRBJ2-1; D gene ambiguous. Deletions cut 3 bases from V and 8 bases from J, with 8 bases between. The CDR3 is made up of 11 amino acids. Germline V gives CDR1 SQVTM, CDR2 ANQGSEA. The CDR3 DNA reads TGCAGCGTTGAGGTCCACTATGAGCAGTTCTTC. It codes for CSVEVHYEQFF.

The sample holds many counts of this clonotype. V usage is TRBV7-6 and J usage is TRBJ2-3; D may be TRBD2 (5 bases). The CDR3 sequence is 14 residues long. In germline, CDR1 is SGHVS, CDR2 FNYEAQ. V was pared by 5 bases and J by 6 bases, with 15 bases between. CDR3 DNA sequence: TGTGCCAGCAGCCCCGGAGGTAGATCGGATACGCAGTATTTT. This codes for CASSPGGRSDTQYF.

The J gene is TRBJ2-1, the V gene TRBV20-1, with 12 bases that match TRBD2. Germline loops: CDR1 DFQATT, CDR2 SNEGSKA (reference sequence). J was trimmed by 5 bases and V by 2 bases; bases with no gene match: 10. The CDR3 runs 17 residues. This CDR3 reads CSARKLAGGPVNNEQFF. In DNA form, the CDR3 reads TGCAGTGCTAGAAAGCTAGCGGGGGGGCCTGTAAACAATGAGCAGTTCTTC.

In its sample, this clonotype was seen many times. The rearrangement uses TRBV2 and TRBJ2-7; a possible D gene is TRBD1 (5 bases). The CDR3 length is 12 residues. Germline assignment: CDR1 SNHLY and CDR2 FYNNEI. V lost 9 bases, J lost 7 bases, and 16 bases lay in between. The chain's CDR3 is CASGNRPTEQYF. CDR3 sequence (DNA): TGTGCCAGTGGAAACAGGCCCACAGAGCAGTACTTC.

This clonotype was observed a handful of times. This chain connects TRBV6-1 to TRBJ1-6; no clear D gene. This CDR3 has 12 amino acids. Germline V lookup: CDR1 MNHNS, CDR2 SASEGT. Between the trimmed V and J ends, which lost 5 bases and 11 bases, there was a span of 10 bases. CDR3 coding DNA: TGTGCCAGCAGTTCTATAGGAGCACCCCTCCACTTT. Protein: CASSSIGAPLHF.

The V and J genes are TRBV12-3 or TRBV12-4 and TRBJ1-2, with D hard to call. This CDR3 is 13 amino acids long. V dropped 2 bases and J dropped 3 bases, with 7 bases sitting between them. The CDR3 DNA reads as TGTGCCAGCAGTTTAAGCACGGACTATGGCTACACCTTC. It translates to CASSLSTDYGYTF.

This chain joins TRBV5-1 and TRBJ2-6; 11 bases map to TRBD1. The CDR3 totals 16 residues. Germline lookup yields CDR1 SGHRS and CDR2 YFSETQ. V lost 0 bases to trimming and J lost 11 bases; unmatched junction nucleotides: 7. This CDR3 reads CASSLDGTGGYDVLTF. The CDR3 region has the DNA TGCGCCAGCAGCTTGGATGGGACAGGGGGGTATGACGTCCTGACTTTC.

This clonotype was recorded at least ten times. Here the CDR3 reads CASSGRGLAGGNEQFF. In nucleotides, the CDR3 is TGTGCCAGCAGTGGGAGAGGACTAGCGGGAGGAAATGAGCAGTTCTTC. The chain recombines TRBV28 with TRBJ2-1, with 14 bases matching TRBD2. Trimming at V came to 5 bases and at J to 7 bases, leaving 7 bases not matched to a gene. Looked up from germline, CDR1 is MDHEN and CDR2 is SYDVKM. The CDR3 totals 16 residues. The whole variable domain, filled in from reference TRBV28 and TRBJ2-1, reads DVKVTQSSRYLVKRTGEKVFLECVQDMDHENMFWYRQDPGLGLRLIYFSYDVKMKEKGDIPEGYSVSREKKERFSLILESASTNQTSMYLCASSGRGLAGGNEQFFGPGTRLTVL.

This clonotype was recorded at least ten times. The gene calls are TRBV5-1 and TRBJ1-2; D possibly corresponds to TRBD1 (5 bases). Deletions cut 6 bases from V and 6 bases from J, with 18 bases between. CDR3 length: 14 residues. Germline V gene lookup returns CDR1 SGHRS and CDR2 YFSETQ. This CDR3 reads CASTLTGTQDGYTF. CDR3 nucleotide sequence: TGCGCCAGCACCCTTACGGGGACGCAGGATGGCTACACCTTC. Variable domain in full (rest from reference TRBV5-1 and TRBJ1-2): KAGVTQTPRYLIKTRGQQVTLSCSPISGHRSVSWYQQTPGQGLQFLFEYFSETQRNKGNFPGRFSGRQFSNSRSEMNVSTLELGDSALYLCASTLTGTQDGYTFGSGTRLTVV.

This clonotype was observed many times. This rearrangement joins TRBV6-2 or TRBV6-3 to TRBJ2-3; 9 bases are a match to TRBD2. V trimming: 5 bases; J trimming: 1 base; junction bases outside the gene matches: 10. In germline, CDR1 is MNHEY, CDR2 SVGEGT. This CDR3 comprises 17 residues. The CDR3 loop is CASSAIPIAGGTDTQYF. The CDR3 region has the DNA TGTGCCAGCAGTGCGATACCGATAGCGGGGGGCACAGATACGCAGTATTTT.

V usage is TRBV19 and J usage is TRBJ2-7; no definite D call. The CDR3 runs 13 residues. CDR1 LNHDA and CDR2 SQIVND come from the germline V gene (reference sequence). The V end lost 7 bases, the J end lost 4 bases, and 14 bases lay between the germline ends. The CDR3 nucleotides read TGTGCCAGTACCAAGGGATTGGGGTACGAGCAGTACTTC. Translated, it gives CASTKGLGYEQYF. Filled out from reference TRBV19 and TRBJ2-7, the complete variable domain reads DGGITQSPKYLFRKEGQNVTLSCEQNLNHDAMYWYRQDPGQGLRLIYYSQIVNDFQKGDIAEGYSVSREKKESFPLTVTSAQKNPTAFYLCASTKGLGYEQYFGPGTRLTVT.